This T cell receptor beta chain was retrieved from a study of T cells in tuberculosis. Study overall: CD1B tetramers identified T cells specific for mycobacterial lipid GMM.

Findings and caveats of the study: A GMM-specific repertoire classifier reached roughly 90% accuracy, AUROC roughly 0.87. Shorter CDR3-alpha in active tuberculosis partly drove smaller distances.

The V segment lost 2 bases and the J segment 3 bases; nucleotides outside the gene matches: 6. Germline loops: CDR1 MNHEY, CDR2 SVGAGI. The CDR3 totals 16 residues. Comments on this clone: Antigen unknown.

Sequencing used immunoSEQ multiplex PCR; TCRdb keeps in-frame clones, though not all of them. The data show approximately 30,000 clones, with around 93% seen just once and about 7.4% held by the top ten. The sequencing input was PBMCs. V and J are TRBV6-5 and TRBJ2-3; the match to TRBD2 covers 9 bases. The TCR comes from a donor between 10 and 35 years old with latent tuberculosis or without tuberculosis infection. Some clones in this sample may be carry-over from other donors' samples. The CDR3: CASSYGGGGATDTQYF. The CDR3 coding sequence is TGTGCCAGCAGTTACGGGGGCGGGGGGGCGACAGATACGCAGTATTTT.